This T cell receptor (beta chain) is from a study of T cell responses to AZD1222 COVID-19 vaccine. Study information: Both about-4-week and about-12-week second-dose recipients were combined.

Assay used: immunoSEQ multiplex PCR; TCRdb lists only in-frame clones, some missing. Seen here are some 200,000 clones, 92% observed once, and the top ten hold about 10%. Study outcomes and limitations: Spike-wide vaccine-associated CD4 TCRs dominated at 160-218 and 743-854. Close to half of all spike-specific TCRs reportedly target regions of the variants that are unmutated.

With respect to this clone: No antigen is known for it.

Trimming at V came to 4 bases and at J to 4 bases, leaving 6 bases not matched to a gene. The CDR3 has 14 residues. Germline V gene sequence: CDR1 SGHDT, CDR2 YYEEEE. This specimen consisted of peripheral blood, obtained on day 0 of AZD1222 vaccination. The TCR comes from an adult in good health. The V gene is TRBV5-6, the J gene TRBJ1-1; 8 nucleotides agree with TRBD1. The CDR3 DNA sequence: TGTGCCAGCAGCCCTGACAGGGGTATCACTGAAGCTTTCTTT. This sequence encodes CASSPDRGITEAFF.